This TCR beta chain emerged from a study of blood T cells in healthy people across ages (dated by TCRdb to about 2015). With respect to the entire study: In model experiments, template switching captured about one uniquely barcoded TCR beta cDNA molecule for every two T cells. The study measured age-related changes in TCR beta repertoire diversity using deep sequencing normalized with unique cDNA molecular identifiers. The donors were split into four age groups: young (average about 16 years), middle-aged (roughly 39), aged (about 62) and long-lived (under 90). To avoid experimental bias, donors of different ages were randomly spread across the sequencing lanes. Two additional independent replicas of 1 million unique cDNA reads from the same blood draw were analyzed for two donors (one aged 18 to 30 and one aged 80 or older). Paper-wide results and their limitations: Observed TCR beta diversity per million T cells fell roughly linearly with age, and a significant reduction was already apparent by age about 36. Since profiling was done on bulk unsorted PBMCs, naive and antigen-experienced compartments could not be conclusively compared. Total diversity estimates from one million sequenced T cells were considered lower bounds and underestimates. The long-lived group showed more naive CD4+ T cells, fewer expanded clones and increased TCR diversity than the aged group, suggesting age selection. Because donor CMV infection status was unknown, age-related changes in expanded clonotypes were potentially confounded. Observed TCR beta diversity correlated strongly with the percentage of naive T cells measured by flow cytometry.

From V the trimming removes 2 bases and from J it removes 5 bases, while the gene matches leave 9 bases of the junction unaccounted for. The CDR3 covers 15 residues, taking in both the cysteine and the phenylalanine. Only the CDR3 DNA stays, 45 bases, in frame from base 1. CDR1 is given as MGHDK and CDR2 as SYGVNS, both from the germline V gene. As for this clonotype: Its antigen is still unknown. No base qualities exist here, and no much larger clone lies one base off it.

Library method: 5' RACE. Data came from an Illumina HiSeq 2500. The second PCR ran for about 6 to 12 cycles and used a J-beta primer mix along with a sample-barcoded 5' primer. A unique molecular identifier was introduced onto each TCR beta cDNA molecule by a template-switch 5' adaptor carrying 12 random nucleotides. At least 3 million CDR3-containing paired-end reads were obtained from each sample. All of the RNA was converted into first-strand cDNA using the Mint cDNA synthesis kit, with a TRBC-specific oligonucleotide serving as the primer. All cDNA was treated with uracil-DNA glycosylase and then went through a first 18-cycle PCR with the universal primers M1SS and BC2_uni_R. The authors' analysis ran thus. Normalization of each sample was performed by random selection of 1 million high-quality reads, each carrying a distinct molecular identifier. Instead of being binned into consensus sequences, reads that shared molecular identifiers were thrown out. MiTCR, set to a Q25 quality threshold and the strictest error-elimination algorithm, was used for CDR3 identification, clonotype clustering and error correction. A nonparametric unseen species model with Euler transformation was used to estimate a lower bound on total TCR beta diversity. TCRdb handled the public reads itself, with Q25 trimming in fastp and clone calling in MiXCR, and kept productive beta chains. Each record represents a unique CDR3 protein, reported with the most common genes and DNA among its rows. The V and J calls were determined by TCRdb, not by the authors. For this sample the table gives 1.5 million to 1.8 million distinct CDR3 sequences, of which approximately 43% were detected only once. The leading ten clones occupy about 4% of the sample.

The donors were roughly 39 Caucasian individuals from Russia, aged roughly 6 to 100 years, who were systemically healthy. Each donor gave around 9.5 milliliters of peripheral blood, collected into EDTA-treated Vacutainer tubes. Ficoll-Paque density-gradient centrifugation was used to isolate PBMCs, with at least 6.5 million per sample. Trizol reagent was used to extract total RNA from PBMCs, with at least 6 micrograms per sample. For every donor, flow cytometry on a PBMC aliquot measured the percentage of naive CD45RAhigh/CD27high T cells. The sequence was obtained from a woman between 18 and 29 years old in good health. Sequenced input: blood. The chain is assembled from TRBV25-1 and TRBJ2-7; a stretch of 7 junction bases matches TRBD2. The CDR3 protein sequence reads: CASSEPLGGRHEQYF. The nucleotide sequence is given as TGTGCCAGCAGTGAACCACTTGGCGGGAGACACGAGCAGTACTTC.